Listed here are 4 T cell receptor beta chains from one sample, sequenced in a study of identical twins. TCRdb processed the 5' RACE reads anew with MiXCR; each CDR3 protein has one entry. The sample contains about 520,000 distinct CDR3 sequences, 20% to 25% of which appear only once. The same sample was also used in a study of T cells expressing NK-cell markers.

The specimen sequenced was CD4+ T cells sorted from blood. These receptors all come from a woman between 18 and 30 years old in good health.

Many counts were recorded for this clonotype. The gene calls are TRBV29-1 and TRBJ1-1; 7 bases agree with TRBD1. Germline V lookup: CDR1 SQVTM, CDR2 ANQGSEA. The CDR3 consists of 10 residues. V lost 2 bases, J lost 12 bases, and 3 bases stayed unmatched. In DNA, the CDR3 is TGCAGCGTTGAACAGGGGGTGTCTTTCTTT. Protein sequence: CSVEQGVSFF.

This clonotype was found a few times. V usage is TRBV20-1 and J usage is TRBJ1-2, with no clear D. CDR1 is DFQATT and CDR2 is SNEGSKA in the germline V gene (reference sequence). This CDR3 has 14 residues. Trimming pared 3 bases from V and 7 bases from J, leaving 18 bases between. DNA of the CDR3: TGCAGTGCTAGTGGGAAACAAACCCCCGGTGGCTACACCTTC. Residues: CSASGKQTPGGYTF.

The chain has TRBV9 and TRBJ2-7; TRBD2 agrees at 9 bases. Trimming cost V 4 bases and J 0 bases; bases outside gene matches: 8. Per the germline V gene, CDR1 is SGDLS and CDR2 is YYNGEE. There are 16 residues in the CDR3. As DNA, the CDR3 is TGTGCCAGCAGCAGGGGGGGACTAGCTGTCTCCTACGAGCAGTACTTC. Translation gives CASSRGGLAVSYEQYF. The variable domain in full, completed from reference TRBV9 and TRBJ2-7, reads DSGVTQTPKHLITATGQRVTLRCSPRSGDLSVYWYQQSLDQGLQFLIQYYNGEERAKGNILERFSAQQFPDLHSELNLSSLELGDSALYFCASSRGGLAVSYEQYFGPGTRLTVT.

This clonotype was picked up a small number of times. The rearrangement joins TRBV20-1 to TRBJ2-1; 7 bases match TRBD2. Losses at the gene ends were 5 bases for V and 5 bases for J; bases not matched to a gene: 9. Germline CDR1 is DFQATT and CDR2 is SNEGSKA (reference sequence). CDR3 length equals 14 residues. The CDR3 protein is CSAPRTRGHNEQFF. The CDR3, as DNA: TGCAGTGCTCCGAGGACTAGAGGCCACAATGAGCAGTTCTTC.